These 11 T cell receptor beta chains were all obtained from the same sample, sequenced in a study of control samples from healthy donors and cancer patients. Sequencing used immunoSEQ multiplex PCR; TCRdb keeps in-frame clones, though not all of them. The top ten hold about 3% of the sample, which has 80,000 to 100,000 clones, roughly 92% seen once. The sequencing input was blood. Source of these receptors: a human donor in good health. The donor label of this sample is uncertain.

The genes are TRBV12-3 or TRBV12-4 and TRBJ2-3; D is uncertain. V dropped 3 bases and J dropped 3 bases, with 7 bases sitting between them. The CDR3 has 13 amino acids. CDR3 in amino acids: CASSFKETDTQYF. The CDR3 DNA is TGTGCCAGCAGTTTCAAGGAGACAGATACGCAGTATTTT.

The J gene is TRBJ1-4, the V gene TRBV4-1, with D perhaps matching TRBD1 (5 bases). The germline V and J ends were trimmed by 2 bases and 0 bases, with 13 bases remaining between them. CDR1 and CDR2 (germline): MGHRA, YSYEKL. The CDR3 has 17 residues. CDR3 sequence reads: CASSQPGTQTTNEKLFF. In nucleotides, the CDR3 is TGCGCCAGCAGCCAACCCGGGACCCAGACAACTAATGAAAAACTGTTTTTT.

The V call is TRBV2, the J call TRBJ2-7, with D unresolved. The CDR3 spans 14 residues. V gave up 1 base and J gave up 5 bases, with 12 bases separating them. The germline gives CDR1 SNHLY, CDR2 FYNNEI. For the CDR3, the DNA is TGTGCCAGCAGTGAAGGACACCCCGAGGACGAGCAGTACTTC. The encoded protein is CASSEGHPEDEQYF.

The chain carries TRBV27 and TRBJ1-2, with D unclear. The V gene lost 3 bases and the J gene lost 4 bases, with 9 bases spanning the gap. The CDR3 sequence is 13 residues long. The germline gives CDR1 MNHEY, CDR2 SMNVEV (reference sequence). The CDR3 is CASSLGTGYGYTF. CDR3 bases: TGTGCCAGCAGTTTGGGCACCGGCTATGGCTACACCTTC.

The V gene is TRBV3-1 (or the pseudogene TRBV3-2), the J gene TRBJ2-3; TRBD1 agrees at 8 bases. After removal of 5 bases from V and 4 bases from J, the junction contained 8 bases not matched to a gene. In germline, CDR1 is LGHDT, CDR2 YNNKEL (reference sequence). The CDR3 has 15 amino acids. The CDR3 sequence: CASSTRTGFADTQYF. Written as DNA, the CDR3 is TGTGCCAGCAGCACCCGGACAGGGTTTGCAGATACGCAGTATTTT.

The chain is built from TRBV5-5 and TRBJ1-1; D is undetermined. Germline lookup yields CDR1 SGHKS and CDR2 YYEKEE (reference sequence). This CDR3 is built from 15 residues. V dropped 4 bases and J dropped 0 bases, with 13 bases sitting between them. The CDR3 nucleotides are TGTGCCAGCAGCGACCGGTTGAGCATGAACACTGAAGCTTTCTTT. Translated: CASSDRLSMNTEAFF.

V usage is TRBV6-1 and J usage is TRBJ1-5; possibly TRBD1 for D (5 bases). The CDR3 has 16 residues. The ends were cut back, 2 bases at V and 0 bases at J, with 11 bases in the middle. Germline lookup yields CDR1 MNHNS and CDR2 SASEGT. CDR3: CASSEPDSYSNQPQHF. The CDR3 nucleotides read TGTGCCAGCAGTGAACCTGACAGCTATAGCAATCAGCCCCAGCATTTT.

The chain combines TRBV11-2 with TRBJ1-2, with TRBD1 matching 9 bases. The CDR3 is made up of 15 amino acids. V was clipped by 5 bases and J by 2 bases; unmatched bases: 6. Germline CDR1 reads SGHAT; CDR2 reads FQNNGV. The CDR3 region is CASSRGQGPNYGYTF. The CDR3 DNA sequence: TGTGCCAGCAGCCGCGGACAGGGGCCCAACTATGGCTACACCTTC.

The rearrangement joins TRBV10-3 to TRBJ1-2; the D gene is possibly TRBD1 (6 bases). Germline CDR1 reads ENHRY; CDR2 reads SYGVKD. Trimming stripped 4 bases from V and 0 bases from J, with 9 bases between. The CDR3 is made up of 14 amino acids. Here the CDR3 reads CAISAGGTNYGYTF. The CDR3 DNA is TGTGCCATCAGTGCTGGGGGCACTAACTATGGCTACACCTTC.

This chain links TRBV25-1 with TRBJ2-3; 11 bases align to TRBD2. V lost 5 bases, J lost 1 base, and 8 bases stayed unmatched. Germline values: CDR1 MGHDK, CDR2 SYGVNS. The CDR3 is 17 amino acids. The DNA for the CDR3 is TGTGCCAGCAGTAAGGTAGCGGGGGGGCGCGGCACAGATACGCAGTATTTT. This codes for CASSKVAGGRGTDTQYF.

This clone was observed a few times. This rearrangement joins TRBV2 to TRBJ1-2, with unresolved D. There are 11 residues in the CDR3. Trimming removed 4 bases from V and 2 bases from J, with 2 bases in between. The germline gives CDR1 SNHLY, CDR2 FYNNEI. CDR3 loop: CASSGNYGYTF. CDR3 coding DNA: TGTGCCAGCAGTGGAAACTATGGCTACACCTTC.